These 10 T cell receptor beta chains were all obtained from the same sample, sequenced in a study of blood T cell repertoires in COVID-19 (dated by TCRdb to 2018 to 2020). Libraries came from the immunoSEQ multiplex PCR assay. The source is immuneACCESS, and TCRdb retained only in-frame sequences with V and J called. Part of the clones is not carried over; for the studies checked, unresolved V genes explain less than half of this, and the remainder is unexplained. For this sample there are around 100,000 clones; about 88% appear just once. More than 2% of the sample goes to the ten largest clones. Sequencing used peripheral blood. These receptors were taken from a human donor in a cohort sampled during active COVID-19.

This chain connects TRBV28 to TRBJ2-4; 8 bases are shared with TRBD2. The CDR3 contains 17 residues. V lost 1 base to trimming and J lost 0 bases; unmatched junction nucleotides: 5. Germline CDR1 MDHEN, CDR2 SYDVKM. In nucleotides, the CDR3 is TGTGCCAGCAGTTTATCGAGCGGGGGACTAGCCAAAAACATTCAGTACTTC. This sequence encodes CASSLSSGGLAKNIQYF.

The DNA of the CDR3 is TGTGCCAGCAGTCCGGACAGGACAAATTCACCCCTCCACTTT. This encodes CASSPDRTNSPLHF. The chain is built from TRBV28 and TRBJ1-6; 7 bases line up with TRBD1. The J segment lost 7 bases and the V segment lost 5 bases, leaving 5 bases of the junction unmatched. The CDR3 contains 14 residues. Germline values: CDR1 MDHEN, CDR2 SYDVKM.

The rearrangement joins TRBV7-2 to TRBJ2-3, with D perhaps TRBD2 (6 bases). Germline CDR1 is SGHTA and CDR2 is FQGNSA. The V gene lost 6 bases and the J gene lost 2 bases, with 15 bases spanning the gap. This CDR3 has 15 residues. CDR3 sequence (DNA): TGTGCCAGCAGTGCGGGACTCTCCCCCACAGATACGCAGTATTTT. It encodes CASSAGLSPTDTQYF.

The CDR3 nucleotides read TGCGCCAGCAGCTCACAGGGGGAGACCCAGTACTTC. Amino acid sequence: CASSSQGETQYF. This rearrangement joins TRBV5-1 to TRBJ2-5; TRBD1 agrees at 7 bases. This CDR3 is 12 amino acids long. Germline CDR1 SGHRS, CDR2 YFSETQ. The V gene end was trimmed by 3 bases and the J gene end by 5 bases; junction bases not matched to a gene: 1. The whole variable domain, filled in from reference TRBV5-1 and TRBJ2-5, reads KAGVTQTPRYLIKTRGQQVTLSCSPISGHRSVSWYQQTPGQGLQFLFEYFSETQRNKGNFPGRFSGRQFSNSRSEMNVSTLELGDSALYLCASSSQGETQYFGPGTRLLVL.

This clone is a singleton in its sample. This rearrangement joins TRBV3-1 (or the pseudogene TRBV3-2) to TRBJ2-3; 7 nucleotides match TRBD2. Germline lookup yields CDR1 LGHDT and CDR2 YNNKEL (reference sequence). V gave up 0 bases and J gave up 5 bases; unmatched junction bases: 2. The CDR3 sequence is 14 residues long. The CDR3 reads CASSQDWGGDTQYF. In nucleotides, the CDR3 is TGTGCCAGCAGCCAAGATTGGGGGGGAGATACGCAGTATTTT.

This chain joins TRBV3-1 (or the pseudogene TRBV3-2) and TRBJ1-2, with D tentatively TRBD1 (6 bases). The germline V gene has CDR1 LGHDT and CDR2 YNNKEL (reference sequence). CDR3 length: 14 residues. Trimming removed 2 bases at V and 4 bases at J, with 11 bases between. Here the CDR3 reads CASSQYRAAYGYTF. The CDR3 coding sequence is TGTGCCAGCAGCCAATACAGGGCGGCCTATGGCTACACCTTC.

DNA for the CDR3: TGTGCCAGCAGCCCACTTCGCGGGAGGGCCGGAAATGAGCAGTTCTTC. This translates into CASSPLRGRAGNEQFF. This sequence joins TRBV11-1 and TRBJ2-1; the match to TRBD2 covers 9 bases. J lost 7 bases, V lost 5 bases, and 12 bases had no gene match. Germline V lookup: CDR1 SGHAT, CDR2 FQDESV (reference sequence). The CDR3 spans 16 residues.

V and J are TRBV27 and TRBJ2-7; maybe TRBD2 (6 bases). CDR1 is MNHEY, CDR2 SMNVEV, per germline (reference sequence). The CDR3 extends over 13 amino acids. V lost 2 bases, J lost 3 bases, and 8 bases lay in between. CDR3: CASSLRGDYEQYF. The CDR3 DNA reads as TGTGCCAGCAGTTTACGCGGGGACTACGAGCAGTACTTC.

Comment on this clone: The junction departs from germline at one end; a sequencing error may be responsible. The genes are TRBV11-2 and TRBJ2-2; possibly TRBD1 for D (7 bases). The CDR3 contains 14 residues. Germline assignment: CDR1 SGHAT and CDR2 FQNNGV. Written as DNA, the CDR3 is TGTGCCAGCGGAGGGGGACAGAACATCGGGGAGCTGTTTTTT. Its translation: CASGGGQNIGELFF.

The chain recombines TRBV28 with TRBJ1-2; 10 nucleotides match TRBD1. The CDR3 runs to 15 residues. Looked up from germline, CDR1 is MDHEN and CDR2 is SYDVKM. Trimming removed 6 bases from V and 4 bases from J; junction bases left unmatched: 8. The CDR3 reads CASSPGQGLFYGYTF. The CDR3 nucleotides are TGTGCCAGCAGCCCGGGACAGGGGTTATTCTATGGCTACACCTTC.